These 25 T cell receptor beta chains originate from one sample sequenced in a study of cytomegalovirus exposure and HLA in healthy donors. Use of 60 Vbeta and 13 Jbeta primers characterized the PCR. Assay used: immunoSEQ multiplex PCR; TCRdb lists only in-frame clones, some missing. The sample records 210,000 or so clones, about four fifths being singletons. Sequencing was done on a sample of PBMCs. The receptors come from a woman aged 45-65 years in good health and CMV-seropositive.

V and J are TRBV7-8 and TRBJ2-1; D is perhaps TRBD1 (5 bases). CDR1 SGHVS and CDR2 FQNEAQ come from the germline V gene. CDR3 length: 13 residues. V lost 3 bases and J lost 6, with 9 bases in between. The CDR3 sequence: CASSFQGSNEQFF. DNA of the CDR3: TGTGCCAGCAGCTTTCAGGGTTCCAATGAGCAGTTCTTC.

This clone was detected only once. CDR3 bases: TGTGCCAGCAGCTTAGCTTCGAGCTCCTACAATGAGCAGTTCTTC. The encoded protein is CASSLASSSYNEQFF. V usage is TRBV7-2 and J usage is TRBJ2-1; D call uncertain. In germline, CDR1 is SGHTA, CDR2 FQGNSA. V lost 0 bases to trimming and J lost 0 bases, with 6 bases between them. This CDR3 contains 15 residues.

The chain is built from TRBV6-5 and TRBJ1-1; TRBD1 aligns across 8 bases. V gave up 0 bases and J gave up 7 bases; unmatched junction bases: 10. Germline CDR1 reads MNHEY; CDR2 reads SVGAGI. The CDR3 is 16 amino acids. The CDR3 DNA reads TGTGCCAGCAGTTACTCATCAGGGGGCGGGTTTGGTGAAGCTTTCTTT. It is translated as CASSYSSGGGFGEAFF.

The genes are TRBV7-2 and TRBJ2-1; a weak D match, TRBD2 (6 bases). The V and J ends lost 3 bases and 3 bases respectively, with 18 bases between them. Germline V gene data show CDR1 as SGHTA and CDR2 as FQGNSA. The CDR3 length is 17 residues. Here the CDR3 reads CASSFQSGGYDYNEQFF. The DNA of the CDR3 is TGTGCCAGCAGCTTTCAATCCGGGGGATATGACTACAATGAGCAGTTCTTC. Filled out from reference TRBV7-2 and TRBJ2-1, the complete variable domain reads GAGVSQSPSNKVTEKGKDVELRCDPISGHTALYWYRQSLGQGLEFLIYFQGNSAPDKSGLPSDRFSAERTGGSVSTLTIQRTQQEDSAVYLCASSFQSGGYDYNEQFFGPGTRLTVL.

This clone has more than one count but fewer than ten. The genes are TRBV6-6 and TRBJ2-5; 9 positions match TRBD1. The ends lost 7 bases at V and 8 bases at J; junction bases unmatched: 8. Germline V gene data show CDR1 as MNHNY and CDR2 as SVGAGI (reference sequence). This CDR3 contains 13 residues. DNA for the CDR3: TGTGCCAGCAAGGGGACAGGGAGTAGAACCCAGTACTTC. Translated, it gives CASKGTGSRTQYF.

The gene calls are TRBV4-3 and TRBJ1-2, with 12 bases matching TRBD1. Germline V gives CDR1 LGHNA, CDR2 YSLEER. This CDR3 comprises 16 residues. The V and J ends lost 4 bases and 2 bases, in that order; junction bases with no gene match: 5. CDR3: CASSPFGTGGNYGYTF. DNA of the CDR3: TGCGCCAGCAGCCCGTTTGGGACAGGGGGCAACTATGGCTACACCTTC.

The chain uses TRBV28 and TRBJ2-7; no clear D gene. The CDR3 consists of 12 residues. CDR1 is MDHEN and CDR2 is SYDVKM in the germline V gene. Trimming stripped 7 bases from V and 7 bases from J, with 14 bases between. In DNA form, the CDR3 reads TGTGCCAGCACCATGGCCCCAAAGGAGCAGTACTTC. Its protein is CASTMAPKEQYF. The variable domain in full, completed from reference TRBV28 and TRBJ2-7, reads DVKVTQSSRYLVKRTGEKVFLECVQDMDHENMFWYRQDPGLGLRLIYFSYDVKMKEKGDIPEGYSVSREKKERFSLILESASTNQTSMYLCASTMAPKEQYFGPGTRLTVT.

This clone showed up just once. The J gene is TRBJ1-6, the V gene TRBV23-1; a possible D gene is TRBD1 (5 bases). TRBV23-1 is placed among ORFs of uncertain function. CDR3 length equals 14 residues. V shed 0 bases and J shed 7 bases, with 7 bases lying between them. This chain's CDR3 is CASSQSGQNSPLHF. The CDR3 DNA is TGCGCCAGCAGTCAATCGGGGCAGAATTCACCCCTCCACTTT.

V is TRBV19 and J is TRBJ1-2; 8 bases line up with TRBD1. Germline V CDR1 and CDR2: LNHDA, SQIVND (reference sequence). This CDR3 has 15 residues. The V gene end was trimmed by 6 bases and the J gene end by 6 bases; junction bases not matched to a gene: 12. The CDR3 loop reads CASSPGQEVRNGYTF. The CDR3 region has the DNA TGTGCCAGTAGCCCGGGACAGGAGGTGAGGAATGGCTACACCTTC.

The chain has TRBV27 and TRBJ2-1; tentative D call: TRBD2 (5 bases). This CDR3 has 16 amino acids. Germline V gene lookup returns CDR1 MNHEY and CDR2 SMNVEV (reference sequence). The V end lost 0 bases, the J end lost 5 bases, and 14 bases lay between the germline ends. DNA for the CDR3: TGTGCCAGCAGTTTATCCGCGGGTTTCGGGAACAATGAGCAGTTCTTC. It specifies CASSLSAGFGNNEQFF.

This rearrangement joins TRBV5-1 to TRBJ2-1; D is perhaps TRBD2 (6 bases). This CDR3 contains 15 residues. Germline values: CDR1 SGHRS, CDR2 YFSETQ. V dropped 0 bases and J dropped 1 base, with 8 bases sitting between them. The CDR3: CASSLDAGSYNEQFF. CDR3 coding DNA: TGCGCCAGCAGCTTGGATGCGGGATCCTACAATGAGCAGTTCTTC.

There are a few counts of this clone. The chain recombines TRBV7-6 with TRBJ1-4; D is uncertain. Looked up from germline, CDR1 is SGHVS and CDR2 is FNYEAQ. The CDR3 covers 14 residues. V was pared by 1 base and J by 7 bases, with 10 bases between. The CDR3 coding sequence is TGTGCCAGCAGCTTAGGGGTGGCGGGTGAAAAACTGTTTTTT. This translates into CASSLGVAGEKLFF. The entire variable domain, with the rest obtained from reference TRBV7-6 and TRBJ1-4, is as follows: GAGVSQSPRYKVTKRGQDVALRCDPISGHVSLYWYRQALGQGPEFLTYFNYEAQQDKSGLPNDRFSAERPEGSISTLTIQRTEQRDSAMYRCASSLGVAGEKLFFGSGTQLSVL.

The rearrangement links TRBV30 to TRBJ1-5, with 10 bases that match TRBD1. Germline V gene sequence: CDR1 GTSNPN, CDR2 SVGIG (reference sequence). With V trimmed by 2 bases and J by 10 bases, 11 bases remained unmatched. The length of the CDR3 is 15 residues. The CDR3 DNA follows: TGTGCCTGGAGTAGGGGACAGGGGATATCCGACCCCCAGCATTTT. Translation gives CAWSRGQGISDPQHF.

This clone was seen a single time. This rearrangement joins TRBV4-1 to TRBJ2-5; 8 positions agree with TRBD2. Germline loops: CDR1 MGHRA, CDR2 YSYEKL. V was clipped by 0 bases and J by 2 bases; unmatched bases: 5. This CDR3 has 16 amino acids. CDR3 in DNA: TGCGCCAGCAGCCAAGATTCCGGGGGGGCGCAAGAGACCCAGTACTTC. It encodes CASSQDSGGAQETQYF.

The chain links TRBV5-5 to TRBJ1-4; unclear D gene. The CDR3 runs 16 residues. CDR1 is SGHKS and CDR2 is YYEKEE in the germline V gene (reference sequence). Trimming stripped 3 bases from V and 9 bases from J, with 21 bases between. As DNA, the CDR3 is TGTGCCAGCAGCTCTAGTTGGGGAGGCCCGAGGCAAAAACTGTTTTTT. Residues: CASSSSWGGPRQKLFF.

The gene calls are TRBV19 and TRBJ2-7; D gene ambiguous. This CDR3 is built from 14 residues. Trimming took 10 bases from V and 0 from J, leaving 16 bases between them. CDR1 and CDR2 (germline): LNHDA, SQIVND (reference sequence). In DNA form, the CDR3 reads TGTGCCACTCGAGGAGCCTCCCACTCCTACGAGCAGTACTTC. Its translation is CATRGASHSYEQYF.

The CDR3 sequence: CASSRLAGATDTQYF. The DNA of the CDR3 is TGTGCCAGCAGTCGACTAGCGGGGGCTACAGATACGCAGTATTTT. The V gene is TRBV2, the J gene TRBJ2-3; 12 bases fit TRBD2. The CDR3 runs 15 residues. V lost 5 bases, J lost 3 bases, and 3 bases stayed unmatched. CDR1 SNHLY and CDR2 FYNNEI come from the germline V gene.

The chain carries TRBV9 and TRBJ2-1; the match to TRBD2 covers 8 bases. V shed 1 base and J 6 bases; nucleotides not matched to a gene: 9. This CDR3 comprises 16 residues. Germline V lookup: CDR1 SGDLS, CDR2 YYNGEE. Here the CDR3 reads CASSVLLAGGPNEQFF. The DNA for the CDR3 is TGTGCCAGCAGCGTACTCTTGGCGGGGGGCCCCAATGAGCAGTTCTTC. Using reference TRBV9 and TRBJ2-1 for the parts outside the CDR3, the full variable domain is DSGVTQTPKHLITATGQRVTLRCSPRSGDLSVYWYQQSLDQGLQFLIQYYNGEERAKGNILERFSAQQFPDLHSELNLSSLELGDSALYFCASSVLLAGGPNEQFFGPGTRLTVL.

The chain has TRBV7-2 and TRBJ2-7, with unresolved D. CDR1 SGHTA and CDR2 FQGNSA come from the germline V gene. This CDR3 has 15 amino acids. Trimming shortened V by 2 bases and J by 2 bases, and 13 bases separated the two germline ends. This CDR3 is CASSLKYSSTYEQYF. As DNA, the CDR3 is TGTGCCAGCAGCTTAAAGTATTCCAGTACCTACGAGCAGTACTTC.

CDR3 in DNA: TGTGCCAGCCGAGGGGGGGTAGAGCAGTACTTC. Protein product: CASRGGVEQYF. This sequence joins TRBV19 and TRBJ2-7, with D perhaps TRBD2 (7 bases). V lost 9 bases to trimming and J lost 7 bases, with 13 bases between them. Germline CDR1 is LNHDA and CDR2 is SQIVND (reference sequence). This CDR3 region has 11 residues.

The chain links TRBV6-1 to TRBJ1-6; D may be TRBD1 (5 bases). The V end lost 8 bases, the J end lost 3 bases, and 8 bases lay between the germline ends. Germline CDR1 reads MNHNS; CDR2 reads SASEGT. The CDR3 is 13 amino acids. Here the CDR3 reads CASETDYNSPLHF. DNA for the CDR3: TGTGCCAGCGAGACAGACTATAATTCACCCCTCCACTTT.

The CDR3 coding sequence is TGTGCCAGCAGCGCTTCAGAGGGGGGGACCTACAATGAGCAGTTCTTC. Protein sequence: CASSASEGGTYNEQFF. The V and J genes are TRBV9 and TRBJ2-1; TRBD2 is a possible D gene (7 bases). The CDR3 totals 16 residues. Germline assignment: CDR1 SGDLS and CDR2 YYNGEE. The V and J ends lost 3 bases and 2 bases respectively, with 15 bases between them.

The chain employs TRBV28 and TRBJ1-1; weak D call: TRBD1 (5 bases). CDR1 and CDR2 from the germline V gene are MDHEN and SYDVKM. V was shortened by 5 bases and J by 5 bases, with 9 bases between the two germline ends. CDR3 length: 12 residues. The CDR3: CASSIRVTEAFF. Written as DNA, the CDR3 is TGTGCCAGCAGTATCAGGGTTACTGAAGCTTTCTTT.

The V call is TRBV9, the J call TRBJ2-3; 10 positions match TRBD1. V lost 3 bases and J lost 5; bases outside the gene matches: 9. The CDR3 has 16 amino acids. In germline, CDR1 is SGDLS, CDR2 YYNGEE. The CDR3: CASSAGTGDSGDTQYF. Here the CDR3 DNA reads TGTGCCAGCAGCGCCGGGACAGGGGATTCGGGAGATACGCAGTATTTT. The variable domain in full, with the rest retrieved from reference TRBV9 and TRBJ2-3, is DSGVTQTPKHLITATGQRVTLRCSPRSGDLSVYWYQQSLDQGLQFLIQYYNGEERAKGNILERFSAQQFPDLHSELNLSSLELGDSALYFCASSAGTGDSGDTQYFGPGTRLTVL.

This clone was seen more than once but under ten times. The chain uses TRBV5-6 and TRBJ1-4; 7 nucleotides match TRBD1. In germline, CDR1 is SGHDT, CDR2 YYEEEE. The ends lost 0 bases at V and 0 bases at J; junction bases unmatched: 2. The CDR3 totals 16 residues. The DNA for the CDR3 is TGTGCCAGCAGCTTGGCAGGGACAGCAACTAATGAAAAACTGTTTTTT. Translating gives CASSLAGTATNEKLFF.